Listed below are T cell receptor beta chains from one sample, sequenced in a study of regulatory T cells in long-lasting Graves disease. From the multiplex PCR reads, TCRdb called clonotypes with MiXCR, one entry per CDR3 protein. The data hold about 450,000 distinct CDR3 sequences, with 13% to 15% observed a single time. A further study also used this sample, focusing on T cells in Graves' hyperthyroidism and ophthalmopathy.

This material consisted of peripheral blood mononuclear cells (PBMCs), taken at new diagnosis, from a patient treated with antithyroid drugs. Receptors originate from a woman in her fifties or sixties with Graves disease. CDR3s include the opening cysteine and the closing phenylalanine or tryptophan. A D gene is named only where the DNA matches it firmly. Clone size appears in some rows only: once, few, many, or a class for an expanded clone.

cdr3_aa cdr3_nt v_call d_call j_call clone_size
CASSQREGGSGDTQYF TGTGCCAGCAGCCAAAGGGAAGGGGGGTCGGGAGATACGCAGTATTTT TRBV3-1 . TRBJ2-3 .
CATTRGTSGSNREETQYF TGTGCCACCACGCGGGGGACTAGCGGGAGCAACCGGGAAGAGACCCAGTACTTC TRBV7-9 TRBD2 TRBJ2-5 .
CASSGLTRAGEQYF TGTGCCAGCAGTGGCCTGACTAGGGCCGGCGAGCAGTACTTC TRBV25-1 . TRBJ2-7 few
CAWSVFGTGGTEAFF TGTGCCTGGAGTGTATTTGGGACAGGGGGCACTGAAGCTTTCTTT TRBV30 TRBD1 TRBJ1-1 .
CASSSLGGFPGNTIYF TGTGCCAGCAGTTCGTTGGGGGGCTTCCCTGGAAACACCATATATTTT TRBV27 . TRBJ1-3 .
CASSPKRDYTGELFF TGTGCCAGCTCACCAAAGCGGGATTACACCGGGGAGCTGTTTTTT TRBV18 TRBD2 TRBJ2-2 many
CAISESTSRTEQFF TGTGCCATCAGTGAGTCGACTAGTCGGACTGAGCAGTTCTTC TRBV10-3 . TRBJ2-1 few
CASRVGGLAGGTDTQYF TGTGCCAGCAGAGTGGGGGGACTAGCGGGGGGCACAGATACGCAGTATTTT TRBV25-1 TRBD2 TRBJ2-3 .
CSVVGGETQYF TGCAGCGTGGTGGGGGGAGAGACCCAGTACTTC TRBV29-1 . TRBJ2-5 few
CSARDHEGPDYGYTF TGCAGTGCTAGAGATCATGAGGGACCGGACTATGGCTACACCTTC TRBV20-1 . TRBJ1-2 few
CASSSLGTSGSHNEQFF TGTGCCAGCAGCTCCTTGGGGACTAGCGGGTCCCACAATGAGCAGTTCTTC TRBV7-9 TRBD2 TRBJ2-1 many
CASSPTLKGMAFF TGTGCCAGCAGCCCGACCCTAAAGGGGATGGCTTTCTTT TRBV7-2 . TRBJ1-1 few
CASSDPGQGTYEQYF TGTGCCAGCAGTGACCCGGGACAGGGGACCTACGAGCAGTACTTC TRBV2 TRBD1 TRBJ2-7 many
CASSLEGRGEAFF TGTGCCAGCAGCCTAGAAGGGCGCGGTGAAGCTTTCTTT TRBV7-8 . TRBJ1-1 .
CASSQTMDYGYTF TGTGCCAGCAGCCAAACGATGGACTATGGCTACACCTTC TRBV9 . TRBJ1-2 few
CASSLDLGYYNEQFF TGTGCCAGCAGCTTGGATCTCGGGTATTACAATGAGCAGTTCTTC TRBV5-1 . TRBJ2-1 medium-sized
CASSQEGVSAGGPAGELFF TGTGCCAGCAGCCAAGAGGGCGTGTCAGCGGGAGGGCCCGCCGGGGAGCTGTTTTTT TRBV4-2 TRBD2 TRBJ2-2 .
CASSNRALPLGETQYF TGTGCCAGCAGCAACCGGGCTCTACCCTTAGGAGAGACCCAGTACTTC TRBV9 . TRBJ2-5 .
CASSFGEWETQYF TGTGCCAGCAGCTTTGGGGAGTGGGAGACCCAGTACTTC TRBV7-9 . TRBJ2-5 many
CASSFTGASYEQYF TGTGCCAGCAGCTTTACAGGGGCCTCCTACGAGCAGTACTTC TRBV28 TRBD1 TRBJ2-7 many
CSVEDLRIAGVNEQFF TGCAGCGTTGAAGATCTTCGAATAGCGGGAGTTAATGAGCAGTTCTTC TRBV29-1 TRBD2 TRBJ2-1 .
CASSLRTGGTEQYF TGTGCCAGCAGTTTAAGGACAGGGGGGACCGAGCAGTACTTC TRBV28 TRBD1 TRBJ2-7 many
CASSPSGSAYNEQFF TGTGCCAGCAGCCCTAGCGGGTCCGCCTACAATGAGCAGTTCTTC TRBV6-4 TRBD2 TRBJ2-1 .
CASSPLSGRKYNEQFF TGTGCCAGCAGCCCACTTAGCGGGAGGAAATACAATGAGCAGTTCTTC TRBV28 TRBD2 TRBJ2-1 few
CASLLAGQETQYF TGTGCCAGCCTACTAGCGGGACAAGAGACCCAGTACTTC TRBV6-1 TRBD2 TRBJ2-5 few
CASSYARLAGGPKSHEQYF TGTGCCAGCAGTTACGCCCGACTAGCGGGAGGGCCTAAGTCTCACGAGCAGTACTTC TRBV6-9 TRBD2 TRBJ2-7 many